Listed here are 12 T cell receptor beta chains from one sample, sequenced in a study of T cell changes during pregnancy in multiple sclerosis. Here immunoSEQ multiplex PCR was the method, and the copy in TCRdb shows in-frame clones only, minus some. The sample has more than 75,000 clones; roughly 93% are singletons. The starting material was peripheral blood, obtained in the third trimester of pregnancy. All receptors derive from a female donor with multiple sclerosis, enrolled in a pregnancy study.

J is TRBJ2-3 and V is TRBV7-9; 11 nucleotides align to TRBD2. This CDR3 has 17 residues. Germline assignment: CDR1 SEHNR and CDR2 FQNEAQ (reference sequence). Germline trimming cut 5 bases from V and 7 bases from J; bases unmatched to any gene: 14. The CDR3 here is CASSPNMLAGGVNTQYF. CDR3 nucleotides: TGTGCCAGCAGCCCAAATATGCTAGCGGGGGGTGTGAATACGCAGTATTTT.

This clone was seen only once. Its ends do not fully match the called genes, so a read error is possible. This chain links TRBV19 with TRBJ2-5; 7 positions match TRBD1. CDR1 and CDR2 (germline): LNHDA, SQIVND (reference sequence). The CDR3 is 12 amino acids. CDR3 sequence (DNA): TGTGCCAGCAGTACAGGGGTTGAGACCCAGTACTTC. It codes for CASSTGVETQYF. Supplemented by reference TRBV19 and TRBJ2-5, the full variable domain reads DGGITQSPKYLFRKEGQNVTLSCEQNLNHDAMYWYRQDPGQGLRLIYYSQIVNDFQKGDIAEGYSVSREKKESFPLTVTSAQKNPTAFYLCASSTGVETQYFGPGTRLLVL.

The CDR3 DNA reads TGTGCCACGGGGGGGGGCCCGAACACCGGGGAGCTGTTTTTT. Translating it yields CATGGGPNTGELFF. The rearrangement joins TRBV15 to TRBJ2-2, with a possible D match to TRBD2 (7 bases). Trimming stripped 9 bases from V and 0 bases from J, with 11 bases between. Germline CDR1 LNHNV, CDR2 YYDKDF (reference sequence). This CDR3 region has 14 residues.

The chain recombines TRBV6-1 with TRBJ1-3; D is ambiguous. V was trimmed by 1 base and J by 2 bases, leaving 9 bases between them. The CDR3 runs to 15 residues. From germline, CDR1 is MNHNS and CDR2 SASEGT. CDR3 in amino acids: CASSEVGAAGNTIYF. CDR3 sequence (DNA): TGTGCCAGCAGTGAAGTCGGAGCAGCTGGAAACACCATATATTTT.

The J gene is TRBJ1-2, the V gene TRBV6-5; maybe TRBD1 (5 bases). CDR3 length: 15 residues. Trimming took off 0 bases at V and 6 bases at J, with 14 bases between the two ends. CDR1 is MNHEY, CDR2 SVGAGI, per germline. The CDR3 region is CASSYSSGGDDGYTF. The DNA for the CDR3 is TGTGCCAGCAGTTACTCGTCCGGGGGGGACGATGGCTACACCTTC.

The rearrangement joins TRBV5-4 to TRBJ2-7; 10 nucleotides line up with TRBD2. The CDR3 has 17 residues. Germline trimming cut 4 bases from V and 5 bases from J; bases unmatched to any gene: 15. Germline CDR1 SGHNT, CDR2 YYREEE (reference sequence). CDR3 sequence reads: CASSPDLVLAGQHEQYF. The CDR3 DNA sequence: TGTGCCAGCAGCCCGGACTTGGTACTAGCGGGGCAGCACGAGCAGTACTTC. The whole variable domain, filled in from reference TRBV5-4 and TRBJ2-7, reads ETGVTQSPTHLIKTRGQQVTLRCSSQSGHNTVSWYQQALGQGPQFIFQYYREEENGRGNFPPRFSGLQFPNYSSELNVNALELDDSALYLCASSPDLVLAGQHEQYFGPGTRLTVT.

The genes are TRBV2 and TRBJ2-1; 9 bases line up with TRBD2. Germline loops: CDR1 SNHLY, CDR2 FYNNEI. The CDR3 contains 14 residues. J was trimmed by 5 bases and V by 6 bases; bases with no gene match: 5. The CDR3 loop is CASRSGGQNNEQFF. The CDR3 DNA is TGTGCCAGCAGAAGCGGGGGGCAGAACAATGAGCAGTTCTTC.

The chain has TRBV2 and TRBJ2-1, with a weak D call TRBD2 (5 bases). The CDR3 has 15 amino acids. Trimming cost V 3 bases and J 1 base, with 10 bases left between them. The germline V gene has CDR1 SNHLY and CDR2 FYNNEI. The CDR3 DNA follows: TGTGCCAGCAGTGATCCCCGGGGATCCTACAATGAGCAGTTCTTC. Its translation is CASSDPRGSYNEQFF.

The DNA for the CDR3 is TGTGCCAGCAGTCCCGGGACAGGGAACGAGCAGTACTTC. Protein sequence: CASSPGTGNEQYF. The chain couples TRBV16 to TRBJ2-7, with TRBD1 matching 9 bases. J was trimmed by 5 bases and V by 6 bases; bases with no gene match: 5. The CDR3 has 13 amino acids. Germline CDR1 reads KGHSY; CDR2 reads FQNENV.

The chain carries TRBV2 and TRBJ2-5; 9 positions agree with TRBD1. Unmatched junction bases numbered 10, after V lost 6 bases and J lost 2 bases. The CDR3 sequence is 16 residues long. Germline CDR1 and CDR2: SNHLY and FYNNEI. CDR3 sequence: CASSHGTGKLQETQYF. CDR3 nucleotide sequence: TGTGCCAGCAGCCACGGGACAGGGAAACTTCAAGAGACCCAGTACTTC.

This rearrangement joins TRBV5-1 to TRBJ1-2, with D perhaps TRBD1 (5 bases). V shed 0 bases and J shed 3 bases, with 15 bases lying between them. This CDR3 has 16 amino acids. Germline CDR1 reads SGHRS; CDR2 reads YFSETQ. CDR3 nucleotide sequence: TGCGCCAGCAGCTTGGTTCCCGGGGGTCCAGACTATGGCTACACCTTC. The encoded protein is CASSLVPGGPDYGYTF. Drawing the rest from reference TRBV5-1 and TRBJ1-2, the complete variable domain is KAGVTQTPRYLIKTRGQQVTLSCSPISGHRSVSWYQQTPGQGLQFLFEYFSETQRNKGNFPGRFSGRQFSNSRSEMNVSTLELGDSALYLCASSLVPGGPDYGYTFGSGTRLTVV.

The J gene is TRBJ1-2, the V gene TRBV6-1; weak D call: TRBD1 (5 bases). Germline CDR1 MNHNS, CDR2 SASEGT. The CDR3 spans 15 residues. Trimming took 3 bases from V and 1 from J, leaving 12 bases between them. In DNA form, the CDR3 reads TGTGCCAGCAGTGACAGCAGAGACAGTAACTATGGCTACACCTTC. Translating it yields CASSDSRDSNYGYTF.